The 16 T cell receptor beta chains listed next were all sequenced from one sample in a study of identical twins. TCRdb independently ran MiXCR on the 5' RACE reads; one entry per CDR3 protein. The sample has approximately 1.8 million distinct CDR3 sequences; about 31% are singletons. The sequencing sample was made of cord blood. All receptors derive from a newborn girl in good health.

A word on this clonotype: One junction end disagrees with the germline gene, perhaps due to a read error. The V call is TRBV20-1, the J call TRBJ1-6; no reliable D call. CDR1 DFQATT and CDR2 SNEGSKA come from the germline V gene (reference sequence). The CDR3 length is 16 residues. Here the CDR3 DNA reads TGCAGTGCCAGAGATTGGGTGCCAGCCCTTAATTCACCCCTCCACTTT. This translates into CSARDWVPALNSPLHF.

The rearrangement uses TRBV20-1 and TRBJ1-5; D is undetermined. Germline CDR1 is DFQATT and CDR2 is SNEGSKA (reference sequence). Trimming stripped 2 bases from V and 6 bases from J, with 11 bases between. The CDR3 is made up of 13 amino acids. CDR3 sequence: CSARQAEGQPQHF. In DNA, the CDR3 is TGCAGTGCTAGACAGGCAGAGGGTCAGCCCCAGCATTTT.

V and J are TRBV24-1 and TRBJ2-1; D assignment may be TRBD1 or TRBD2 (6 bases each). V lost 2 bases to trimming and J lost 13 bases, with 17 bases between them. Germline loops: CDR1 KGHDR, CDR2 SFDVKD. The CDR3 consists of 14 residues. The CDR3 reads CATSDWRGQETQFF. The CDR3 nucleotides are TGTGCCACCAGTGATTGGAGGGGACAAGAGACCCAGTTCTTC.

In the case of this clonotype: Its ends do not fully match the called genes, so a read error is possible. The chain carries TRBV14 and TRBJ2-7; D is ambiguous. Germline CDR1 and CDR2: SGHDN and FVKESK. The CDR3 is 16 amino acids. The CDR3, as DNA: TGTGCCAGCAGCCAAGATCGTGTTAGACCCACCTACGAGCGGTACTTC. Residues: CASSQDRVRPTYERYF.

The chain uses TRBV4-1 and TRBJ2-1, with 7 nucleotides matching TRBD2. V lost 4 bases and J lost 0; bases outside the gene matches: 6. The CDR3 length is 16 residues. The germline gives CDR1 MGHRA, CDR2 YSYEKL. Here the CDR3 reads CASSRLAAFSYNEQFF. The CDR3 DNA reads as TGCGCCAGCAGCCGCCTAGCGGCGTTCTCCTACAATGAGCAGTTCTTC.

About this clonotype itself: A much larger clone lies a single base off, so this may be a read error. The chain has TRBV28 and TRBJ1-2; D is ambiguous. Germline V gives CDR1 MDHEN, CDR2 SYDVKM. V dropped 2 bases and J dropped 9 bases, with 13 bases sitting between them. The CDR3 is made up of 13 amino acids. The CDR3 protein is CASSLIGKGSYTF. The CDR3 DNA reads as TGTGCCAGCAGTTTAATAGGGAAAGGTAGCTACACCTTC.

This clonotype was counted between two and nine times. The CDR3 is CSARSGGPDGYTF. The CDR3 coding sequence is TGCAGTGCTAGGTCAGGGGGCCCCGATGGCTACACCTTC. V and J are TRBV20-1 and TRBJ1-2; TRBD1 matches at 8 bases. The CDR3 runs to 13 residues. The trim removed 3 bases at V and 6 bases at J, leaving 6 bases unmatched. The germline gives CDR1 DFQATT, CDR2 SNEGSKA (reference sequence).

The table lists this clonotype with a few counts. This sequence joins TRBV7-9 and TRBJ1-2; possibly TRBD1 for D (6 bases). This CDR3 is 16 amino acids long. Per germline, CDR1 SEHNR and CDR2 FQNEAQ (reference sequence). Between the trimmed V and J ends, which lost 1 base and 5 bases, there was a span of 17 bases. CDR3 region: CASSLGFQGPAYGYTF. The CDR3 bases are TGTGCCAGCAGCTTAGGCTTCCAGGGGCCAGCTTATGGCTACACCTTC.

The genes are TRBV10-3 and TRBJ2-3; D gene uncertain. V was clipped by 3 bases and J by 2 bases, with 9 bases between them. Germline lookup yields CDR1 ENHRY and CDR2 SYGVKD. The CDR3 totals 14 residues. The CDR3 loop reads CAISDWRNTDTQYF. CDR3 DNA: TGTGCCATCAGTGACTGGCGGAACACAGATACGCAGTATTTT.

This clonotype was seen only a few times. The CDR3 spells CASSPSGTPYGYTF. The CDR3 DNA sequence: TGTGCCAGCAGCCCCTCCGGGACCCCATATGGCTACACCTTC. The chain carries TRBV14 and TRBJ1-2, with D possibly matching TRBD1 (5 bases). Germline CDR1 and CDR2: SGHDN and FVKESK. The CDR3 is 14 residues long. The ends were cut back, 4 bases at V and 5 bases at J, with 14 bases in the middle.

The V call is TRBV20-1, the J call TRBJ1-2; D unresolved. The germline V gene has CDR1 DFQATT and CDR2 SNEGSKA (reference sequence). The V end lost 2 bases, the J end lost 2 bases, and 9 bases lay between the germline ends. The CDR3 contains 13 residues. The CDR3 protein is CSARLRKNYGYTF. The CDR3 DNA reads TGCAGTGCTAGACTAAGGAAAAACTATGGCTACACCTTC.

This clonotype has a handful of counts. This chain joins TRBV6-6 and TRBJ2-7; D is uncertain. Germline-derived CDR1 and CDR2 are MNHNY and SVGAGI (reference sequence). The length of the CDR3 is 15 residues. Trimming pared 3 bases from V and 0 bases from J, leaving 12 bases between. CDR3 DNA: TGTGCCAGCAGTTATGAACAGCTTAGCTCCTACGAGCAGTACTTC. Translation gives CASSYEQLSSYEQYF.

On this clonotype: A read error is possible here, since a much larger clone lies one base away. V is TRBV29-1 and J is TRBJ2-1, with TRBD1 identical over 9 bases. The germline V gene has CDR1 SQVTM and CDR2 ANQGSEA. V shed 2 bases and J 13 bases; nucleotides not matched to a gene: 21. The CDR3 runs to 17 residues. The chain's CDR3 is CSVEKWGGGQGNLKQFF. Here the CDR3 DNA reads TGCAGCGTTGAAAAATGGGGAGGGGGACAGGGAAATTTGAAACAGTTCTTC.

Only a few counts were recorded for this clonotype. The chain employs TRBV27 and TRBJ2-7, with D unresolved. V was trimmed by 6 bases and J by 3 bases, leaving 21 bases between them. The CDR3 is 16 residues long. The germline V gene has CDR1 MNHEY and CDR2 SMNVEV (reference sequence). The CDR3 DNA reads TGTGCCAGCAGCACGCATACCGGGCCCCCGAACTACGAGCAGTACTTC. This encodes CASSTHTGPPNYEQYF.

The chain employs TRBV10-3 and TRBJ2-3, with 8 nucleotides matching TRBD2. Germline V gene data show CDR1 as ENHRY and CDR2 as SYGVKD. The CDR3 runs to 15 residues. The V segment lost 4 bases and the J segment 2 bases; nucleotides outside the gene matches: 5. CDR3 in DNA: TGTGCCATCAGTGTTGAAGCGGGGGACACAGATACGCAGTATTTT. Its translation: CAISVEAGDTDTQYF.

There are a few counts of this clonotype. The chain carries TRBV15 and TRBJ2-7, with TRBD2 as a possible D gene (6 bases). This CDR3 region has 14 residues. Trimming left V 0 bases short and J 3 bases short, with 9 bases between. CDR1 and CDR2 from the germline V gene are LNHNV and YYDKDF (reference sequence). CDR3 sequence reads: CATSREQGLYEQYF. CDR3 DNA sequence: TGTGCCACCAGCAGAGAGCAGGGACTCTACGAGCAGTACTTC. The full variable domain, in which reference TRBV15 and TRBJ2-7 provide the parts outside the CDR3, is DAMVIQNPRYQVTQFGKPVTLSCSQTLNHNVMYWYQQKSSQAPKLLFHYYDKDFNNEADTPDNFQSRRPNTSFCFLDIRSPGLGDTAMYLCATSREQGLYEQYFGPGTRLTVT.